This section outlines one T cell receptor beta chain sequence together with its context. Its antigen is unidentified. The sample belongs to a study of blood T cells in healthy people across ages. PCR was performed a second time for about 6 to 12 cycles using a sample-barcoded 5' primer and a J-beta primer mix. TCRdb re-derived calls from the 5' RACE reads in MiXCR, one entry per CDR3 protein. The sample lists almost 800,000 distinct CDR3 sequences, 58% occurring once. Study-wide points: Observed TCR beta diversity per million T cells went down as age went up. This fall followed a roughly linear course with age.

The CDR3 length is 13 residues. Trimming took 3 bases from V and 4 from J, leaving 13 bases between them. Looked up from germline, CDR1 is DFQATT and CDR2 is SNEGSKA (reference sequence). The specimen was blood. V is TRBV20-1 and J is TRBJ2-7; D is ambiguous. This TCR derives from a man aged 25-45 years in good health. CDR3 sequence reads: CSARPDESYEQYF. The CDR3 region has the DNA TGCAGTGCTAGGCCGGACGAATCATACGAGCAGTACTTC.